The rows below give T cell receptor beta chains drawn from one sample of a study of blood T cells in healthy people across ages. TCRdb independently ran MiXCR on the 5' RACE reads; one entry per CDR3 protein. The table shows about 1 million distinct CDR3 sequences, with under 45% occurring only once. The specimen was blood. These receptors were collected from a woman aged 60-70 years in good health. Each CDR3 is given with its conserved first and last residue. Each record gives: V gene, clone size, J gene, D gene, CDR3 DNA, CDR3 protein. The D gene is left open where the match is weak. Expanded clones get a size class; other rows say once, few or many, or leave the size out.

V gene: TRBV7-2; clone size: .; J gene: TRBJ1-2; D gene: .; CDR3 DNA: TGTGCCAGCAGCGTAGCGGGAGCGCCAGGATCCTACACCTTC; CDR3 protein: CASSVAGAPGSYTF
V gene: TRBV7-8; clone size: once; J gene: TRBJ2-3; D gene: .; CDR3 DNA: TGTGCCAGCAGCTCATGGGCAGGGAGCGCAGATACGCAGTATTTT; CDR3 protein: CASSSWAGSADTQYF
V gene: TRBV20-1; clone size: few; J gene: TRBJ2-7; D gene: .; CDR3 DNA: TGCAGTGCCACCCTCAGCAACTACGAGCAGTACTTC; CDR3 protein: CSATLSNYEQYF
V gene: TRBV20-1; clone size: .; J gene: TRBJ1-5; D gene: .; CDR3 DNA: TGCAGTGCTAGTCCCCGATCGGACGGCACAGATACGCAGCATTTT; CDR3 protein: CSASPRSDGTDTQHF
V gene: TRBV6-2/TRBV6-3; clone size: .; J gene: TRBJ2-7; D gene: TRBD1; CDR3 DNA: TGTGCCAGCAGTTACGGACAGGTTCGACTGGGAATCTACAATGAGCAGTACTTC; CDR3 protein: CASSYGQVRLGIYNEQYF
V gene: TRBV20-1; clone size: .; J gene: TRBJ2-1; D gene: TRBD2; CDR3 DNA: TGCAGTGCCACCCTAGCGGCCTTGAACAATGAGCAGTTCTTC; CDR3 protein: CSATLAALNNEQFF
V gene: TRBV25-1; clone size: .; J gene: TRBJ2-5; D gene: .; CDR3 DNA: TGTGCCAGCAGTGAGCGGTCTGCGACGTTAGAGACCCAGTACTTC; CDR3 protein: CASSERSATLETQYF
V gene: TRBV28; clone size: .; J gene: TRBJ1-5; D gene: .; CDR3 DNA: TGTGCCAGCAGGATCAAGGGGCAGGGAAGAAATCAGCCCCAGCATTTT; CDR3 protein: CASRIKGQGRNQPQHF
V gene: TRBV5-5; clone size: few; J gene: TRBJ1-5; D gene: .; CDR3 DNA: TGTGCCAGCAGCTCTATCCCTCTTCGACAGGGCAATCAGCCCCAGCATTTT; CDR3 protein: CASSSIPLRQGNQPQHF
V gene: TRBV7-9; clone size: .; J gene: TRBJ1-2; D gene: .; CDR3 DNA: TGTGCCAGCAGCTTAGGGGAGACAGTAAGCTATGGCTACACCTTC; CDR3 protein: CASSLGETVSYGYTF
V gene: TRBV7-9; clone size: .; J gene: TRBJ2-7; D gene: .; CDR3 DNA: TGTGCCAGCAGTTCTTTCCTAACGGCGGCCTACGAGCAGTACTTC; CDR3 protein: CASSSFLTAAYEQYF
V gene: TRBV27; clone size: many; J gene: TRBJ2-3; D gene: .; CDR3 DNA: TGTGCCAGCAGCAGATGGGATACGCAGTATTTT; CDR3 protein: CASSRWDTQYF
V gene: TRBV10-3; clone size: few; J gene: TRBJ2-7; D gene: TRBD1; CDR3 DNA: TGTGCCATCAGCCCCCGGGACAGCTACGAGCAGTACTTC; CDR3 protein: CAISPRDSYEQYF
V gene: TRBV20-1; clone size: few; J gene: TRBJ2-7; D gene: TRBD2; CDR3 DNA: TGCAGTGCTAGAGATGGGAGGGTCGGGCAGTACTTC; CDR3 protein: CSARDGRVGQYF
V gene: TRBV7-2; clone size: few; J gene: TRBJ2-5; D gene: .; CDR3 DNA: TGTGCCAGCAGCCGGCGGAAGGCGGGCCAAGAGACCCAGTACTTC; CDR3 protein: CASSRRKAGQETQYF
V gene: TRBV9; clone size: .; J gene: TRBJ2-5; D gene: .; CDR3 DNA: TGTGCCAGCAGCGTAGCCCTCCCGGGACGCCAAGAGACCCAGTACTTC; CDR3 protein: CASSVALPGRQETQYF
V gene: TRBV9; clone size: many; J gene: TRBJ2-3; D gene: .; CDR3 DNA: TGTGCCAGCAGCGTAGCTGGAGGGAATTACGCTACAGATACGCAGTATTTT; CDR3 protein: CASSVAGGNYATDTQYF
V gene: TRBV27; clone size: .; J gene: TRBJ2-5; D gene: TRBD1; CDR3 DNA: TGTGCCAGCAGTGCGACAGGGTTTCGAGAGCAGTACTTC; CDR3 protein: CASSATGFREQYF
V gene: TRBV25-1; clone size: few; J gene: TRBJ2-6; D gene: .; CDR3 DNA: TGTGCCAGCAGCTATGGGGGCTCTGGGGCCAACGTCCTGACTTTC; CDR3 protein: CASSYGGSGANVLTF
V gene: TRBV27; clone size: .; J gene: TRBJ2-7; D gene: TRBD1; CDR3 DNA: TGTGCCAGCAGTCACCGCCAACAGGGGGATGGCAGCGAGCAGTACTTC; CDR3 protein: CASSHRQQGDGSEQYF